These 16 T cell receptor beta chains came from one sample sequenced in a study of blood T cells in healthy people across ages. A second PCR, run for roughly 7 to 12 cycles, used a sample-barcoded 5' primer plus a J-beta primer mix. TCRdb reanalysed the 5' RACE reads using MiXCR and keeps one entry per CDR3 protein. This sample yields about 1,500,000 distinct CDR3 sequences, of which 35% to 45% are seen a single time; 7.9% belongs to the top ten. What was sequenced was blood. The receptor source for this set is a woman between 18 and 29 years old in good health.

V is TRBV10-3 and J is TRBJ2-2; D not resolved. V shed 6 bases and J shed 2 bases, with 4 bases lying between them. The CDR3 runs to 12 residues. Germline V CDR1 and CDR2: ENHRY, SYGVKD. CDR3: CAISPNTGELFF. CDR3 DNA sequence: TGTGCCATCAGCCCTAACACCGGGGAGCTGTTTTTT.

CDR3 DNA: TGTGCCATGACCGGGACTAGCGATCGCGAGCAGTACTTC. Residues: CAMTGTSDREQYF. This chain connects TRBV10-3 to TRBJ2-7; 10 bases line up with TRBD2. CDR1 and CDR2 from the germline V gene are ENHRY and SYGVKD. V lost 9 bases, J lost 6 bases, and 8 bases stayed unmatched. The CDR3 consists of 13 residues.

This clonotype appeared a single time. The chain combines TRBV20-1 with TRBJ1-1; unclear D gene. The CDR3 has 12 residues. The V gene's germline CDR1 is DFQATT and CDR2 SNEGSKA (reference sequence). V shed 5 bases and J shed 3 bases, with 10 bases lying between them. CDR3 DNA: TGCAGTGCTGAGGACGGGTACACTGAAGCTTTCTTT. Translation gives CSAEDGYTEAFF.

This chain uses TRBV20-1 with TRBJ1-2; 8 bases map to TRBD1. Unmatched junction bases numbered 5, after V lost 7 bases and J lost 1 base. The CDR3 runs 13 residues. Germline CDR1 is DFQATT and CDR2 is SNEGSKA (reference sequence). CDR3 in DNA: TGCAGTGGCGGACAGGGCGGTAACTATGGCTACACCTTC. This translates into CSGGQGGNYGYTF.

In its sample, this clonotype was seen a few times. The chain joins TRBV4-1 to TRBJ1-1; the D gene is possibly TRBD1 (5 bases). V lost 1 base and J lost 3, with 21 bases in between. This CDR3 region has 18 residues. The germline CDR1 and CDR2 sequences are MGHRA and YSYEKL. Here the CDR3 reads CASSQVPNRPYADTEAFF. CDR3 DNA: TGCGCCAGCAGCCAAGTACCGAACAGGCCTTACGCGGACACTGAAGCTTTCTTT.

Notes on this clonotype: At one of its ends the junction is not consistent with the germline gene, which may arise from a read error. The rearrangement joins TRBV4-1 to TRBJ2-3; 11 bases match TRBD2. CDR1 is MGHRA and CDR2 is YSYEKL in the germline V gene. The CDR3 length is 16 residues. CDR3: CTSSQGLAESTDTQYF. CDR3 in DNA: TGCACCAGCAGCCAGGGACTAGCGGAAAGCACAGATACGCAGTATTTT.

This clonotype turned up a few times. J is TRBJ1-2 and V is TRBV4-1; 9 bases are a match to TRBD1. This CDR3 has 13 amino acids. Germline CDR1 and CDR2: MGHRA and YSYEKL. The V gene end was trimmed by 3 bases and the J gene end by 6 bases; junction bases not matched to a gene: 2. CDR3 residues: CASSHTGGDGYTF. The CDR3 coding sequence is TGCGCCAGCAGCCATACAGGGGGCGATGGCTACACCTTC.

The chain recombines TRBV6-1 with TRBJ1-6; D is perhaps TRBD1 (5 bases). Trimming pared 7 bases from V and 5 bases from J, leaving 18 bases between. CDR1 is MNHNS and CDR2 is SASEGT in the germline V gene. The CDR3 runs to 16 residues. The CDR3 coding sequence is TGTGCCAGCACCGTACGTACCGGGACGGATAATTCACCCCTCCACTTT. This encodes CASTVRTGTDNSPLHF.

The V and J genes are TRBV3-1 and TRBJ1-1; the D is unclear. There are 12 residues in the CDR3. Between the trimmed V and J ends, which lost 3 bases and 7 bases, there was a span of 9 bases. Germline loops: CDR1 LGHDT, CDR2 YNNKEL (reference sequence). Here the CDR3 DNA reads TGTGCCAGCAGCCAGGGGAGCTTTGAAGCTTTCTTT. This encodes CASSQGSFEAFF. Complete variable domain (other parts from reference TRBV3-1 and TRBJ1-1): DTAVSQTPKYLVTQMGNDKSIKCEQNLGHDTMYWYKQDSKKFLKIMFSYNNKELIINETVPNRFSPKSPDKAHLNLHINSLELGDSAVYFCASSQGSFEAFFGQGTRLTVV.

The table lists this clonotype with a few counts. This rearrangement joins TRBV7-8 to TRBJ2-7; the D gene could be TRBD1 or TRBD2 (5 bases each). CDR1 SGHVS and CDR2 FQNEAQ come from the germline V gene. This CDR3 contains 15 residues. Deletions cut 7 bases from V and 2 bases from J, with 18 bases between. CDR3 in DNA: TGTGCCAGCAAACTAGGACATCAGGGCACCTACGAGCAGTACTTC. Residues: CASKLGHQGTYEQYF.

The J gene is TRBJ2-5, the V gene TRBV12-3 or TRBV12-4, with D possibly matching TRBD2 (6 bases). V was clipped by 5 bases and J by 1 base, with 17 bases between them. This CDR3 spans 16 amino acids. CDR3 sequence: CASSLGGSGLQETQYF. As DNA, the CDR3 is TGTGCCAGCAGTCTGGGTGGTAGCGGACTCCAAGAGACCCAGTACTTC.

V usage is TRBV12-3 or TRBV12-4 and J usage is TRBJ2-1, with 8 bases identical to TRBD2. CDR3 length equals 14 residues. V shed 5 bases, J shed 7 bases, and the junction held 7 bases outside the gene matches. The CDR3 DNA reads as TGTGCCAGCAGTAGCCAGCGGGAGAGGAATGAGCAGTTCTTC. This translates into CASSSQRERNEQFF.

This chain connects TRBV27 to TRBJ2-7, with TRBD1 as a possible D gene (6 bases). V was pared by 5 bases and J by 7 bases, with 27 bases between. The CDR3 runs 17 residues. The germline gives CDR1 MNHEY, CDR2 SMNVEV (reference sequence). CDR3 sequence: CASSPILRGFYLREQYF. The CDR3 DNA sequence: TGTGCCAGCAGTCCTATCCTCAGGGGTTTCTACCTCAGGGAGCAGTACTTC.

This clonotype was seen more than once but under ten times. V gene TRBV7-2 combines with J gene TRBJ2-5; the D gene could be TRBD1 or TRBD2 (6 bases each). Germline V gene data show CDR1 as SGHTA and CDR2 as FQGNSA. Trimming removed 6 bases from V and 2 bases from J, with 10 bases in between. This CDR3 comprises 13 residues. The CDR3 protein is CASRGGGQETQYF. The CDR3 region has the DNA TGTGCCAGCAGAGGAGGGGGTCAAGAGACCCAGTACTTC.

In its sample, this clonotype was seen many times. One end of the junction is discordant with germline, which a read error may explain. The J gene is TRBJ1-1, the V gene TRBV28; weak D call: TRBD1 (5 bases). Germline CDR1 is MDHEN and CDR2 is SYDVKM. This CDR3 contains 14 residues. CDR3 residues: CASSPPGVGTEAFF. Written as DNA, the CDR3 is TGCGCCAGCAGCCCCCCGGGGGTGGGCACTGAAGCTTTCTTT.

This rearrangement joins TRBV5-1 to TRBJ2-5; 9 bases fit TRBD1. V was pared by 3 bases and J by 4 bases, with 4 bases of the junction left unmatched. The CDR3 consists of 14 residues. CDR1 is SGHRS and CDR2 is YFSETQ in the germline V gene. The CDR3 spells CASSSGQGIETQYF. The CDR3 region has the DNA TGCGCCAGCAGCTCGGGACAGGGCATAGAGACCCAGTACTTC.